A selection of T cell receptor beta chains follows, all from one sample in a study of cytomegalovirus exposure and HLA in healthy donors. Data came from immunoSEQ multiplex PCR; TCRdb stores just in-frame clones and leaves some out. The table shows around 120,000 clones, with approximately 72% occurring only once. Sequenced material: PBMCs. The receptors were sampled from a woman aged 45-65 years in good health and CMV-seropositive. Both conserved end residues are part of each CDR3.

CDR3 protein: CASSETGYEQYF; V gene: TRBV2; J gene: TRBJ2-7
CDR3 protein: CASTPYSGTGTINTEAFF; V gene: TRBV11-1; J gene: TRBJ1-1
CDR3 protein: CASSLSTDNTGELFF; V gene: TRBV5-1; J gene: TRBJ2-2
CDR3 protein: CASRAGLAYETQYF; V gene: TRBV2; J gene: TRBJ2-5
CDR3 protein: CATSRDGMARTKNIQYF; V gene: TRBV15; J gene: TRBJ2-4
CDR3 protein: CASSPILGQVDGYTF; V gene: TRBV7-2; J gene: TRBJ1-2
CDR3 protein: CASSLARGLEEQYF; V gene: TRBV5-1; J gene: TRBJ2-7
CDR3 protein: CASSQSGRGYNEQFF; V gene: TRBV7-9; J gene: TRBJ2-1
CDR3 protein: CASSLAGSYNEQFF; V gene: TRBV5-6; J gene: TRBJ2-1
CDR3 protein: CASSFTGTDTEAFF; V gene: TRBV18; J gene: TRBJ1-1
CDR3 protein: CSATRQGTTDTQYF; V gene: TRBV29-1; J gene: TRBJ2-3
CDR3 protein: CASSPQTSGTYNEQFF; V gene: TRBV7-2; J gene: TRBJ2-1
CDR3 protein: CASSLGRSSSYEQYF; V gene: TRBV5-4; J gene: TRBJ2-7
CDR3 protein: CASRDVKGGREQYF; V gene: TRBV27; J gene: TRBJ2-7
CDR3 protein: CASLPGRGSVDTQYF; V gene: TRBV6-1; J gene: TRBJ2-3
CDR3 protein: CASSQERRCEAFF; V gene: TRBV4-1; J gene: TRBJ1-1
CDR3 protein: CASSLDTSSGANVLTF; V gene: TRBV7-9; J gene: TRBJ2-6
CDR3 protein: CVTGGGDGYTF; V gene: TRBV7-2; J gene: TRBJ1-2
CDR3 protein: CASSLSRGPATSSYEQYF; V gene: TRBV18; J gene: TRBJ2-7
CDR3 protein: CASSDVASGHSGANVLTF; V gene: TRBV6-1; J gene: TRBJ2-6
CDR3 protein: CASNNRGRGTEAFF; V gene: TRBV6-5; J gene: TRBJ1-1
CDR3 protein: CASSTQGGTEAFF; V gene: TRBV7-9; J gene: TRBJ1-1
CDR3 protein: CASSSLAGGGRQFF; V gene: TRBV19; J gene: TRBJ2-1
CDR3 protein: CTSSQDLAGGREPDTQYF; V gene: TRBV1; J gene: TRBJ2-3
CDR3 protein: CASSPRGGGEQYF; V gene: TRBV18; J gene: TRBJ2-7
CDR3 protein: CASSRAGRVEQFF; V gene: TRBV6-1; J gene: TRBJ2-1
CDR3 protein: CASSLAPRGSEKLFF; V gene: TRBV7-8; J gene: TRBJ1-4
CDR3 protein: CASSHRVQETQYF; V gene: TRBV5-6; J gene: TRBJ2-5
CDR3 protein: CASSSGTQEYQPQHF; V gene: TRBV7-2; J gene: TRBJ1-5